This T cell receptor beta chain was sequenced for a study of OX40 agonist ivuxolimab in advanced cancers. As for the study in general: The patients got ivuxolimab, which is an agonistic anti-OX40 (CD134) antibody. Of the patients, three showed partial responses, one with hepatocellular carcinoma and two with cutaneous melanoma. Overall study results and limits: Clonal expansion was seen in CD4+ and CD8+ blood T cells by week 6 at 0.1 to 3.0 mg/kg.

On this clone: Its target is not known.

The investigators sampled blood at baseline, at cycle 4 day 1, and at cycle 7 day 1. Clones were read by immunoSEQ multiplex PCR, and TCRdb kept only the in-frame ones, dropping some. The sample carries 55,000 to 70,000 clones, about 83% recorded once. Sequencing was performed on CD4+ or CD8+ T cells sorted from blood, taken in a trial of the OX40 agonist ivuxolimab. The TCR was taken from an adult with an advanced solid tumor such as melanoma, head and neck, liver or kidney cancer.

Here the CDR3 reads CASSYEDRGSYEQYF. In DNA, the CDR3 is TGTGCCAGCAGTTATGAGGACAGGGGGTCCTACGAGCAGTACTTC. This chain links TRBV2 with TRBJ2-7, with 10 bases that match TRBD1. Per germline, CDR1 SNHLY and CDR2 FYNNEI. The CDR3 loop spans 15 amino acids. The trim removed 5 bases at V and 1 base at J, leaving 5 bases unmatched.